Included here is one TCR beta chain sequence, with context. This specimen comes from a study of blood T cell repertoires in COVID-19. Turning to the study itself: There were acute and convalescent COVID-19 samples, and they came from the United States, Italy and Spain. The cDNA or gDNA used as material had been derived from T cells, B-cell-depleted T cells, or PBMCs.

In the study's own analysis: The authors estimated nucleated cell counts from reference gene primer amplification. Sequenced by immunoSEQ multiplex PCR; TCRdb stores in-frame clones only, minus some. The DNA gave D and trimming, while V, J and clone size come from that table. Counted here are 260,000 or so clones, around 83% occurring once; the ten biggest clones make up 5% to 6%. The receptor was derived from an elderly man with acute or convalescent COVID-19. Material: peripheral blood.

CDR3 DNA sequence: TGTGCCAGCAGCAAAAGGACGAGGGTGCCCTACAATGAGCAGTTCTTC. Translation: CASSKRTRVPYNEQFF. The chain recombines TRBV21-1 with TRBJ2-1; TRBD2, the table's D call, was not compared with the DNA. TRBV21-1 is labeled a pseudogene. The CDR3 extends over 16 amino acids.